This T cell receptor (beta chain) was documented in a study of response to subunit inactivated influenza vaccine. V lost 5 bases and J lost 1; bases outside the gene matches: 8. CDR1 and CDR2 (germline): SGHAT, FQNNGV. This CDR3 is built from 18 residues. In TCRdb, the RT-PCR reads were re-called with MiXCR into one record per CDR3 protein. The profile covers some 570,000 distinct CDR3 sequences, with about 11% appearing a single time and about 11% taken by the ten largest. These same records also appear under a second study, on T cells expressing NK-cell markers. That source reports: Synthesis of TCR beta cDNA relied on 5'RACE template switching carrying UMIs. Sorted T-cell subsets CD3+CD56+NKG2C+, CD3+CD56+NKG2C- and CD3+CD56-NKG2C+ were TCR beta-sequenced. Of the CD8+ T cells in about 6 donors, about 1.0-7.0% belonged to dominant NKG2C+ clonotypes.

The chain joins TRBV11-2 to TRBJ2-6; 10 bases are shared with TRBD1. Sequenced here: PBMCs from blood, sampled on the day of vaccination. The clonotype was recovered from a man aged 50 or older who received an inactivated influenza vaccine. CDR3 loop: CASSTPGQGKSGANVLTF. CDR3 DNA sequence: TGTGCCAGCAGCACACCGGGACAGGGGAAATCTGGGGCCAACGTCCTGACTTTC.